This TCR beta chain was identified during a study of CD8+ T cells in alopecia areata. The CDR3 has 12 amino acids. V lost 4 bases and J lost 4, with 11 bases in between. Germline V gene sequence: CDR1 SQVTM, CDR2 ANQGSEA. Sequencing used cDNA as its template, made by extracting RNA and reverse transcribing it. The data were produced by immunoSEQ multiplex PCR, yet TCRdb's version contains in-frame clones alone and is incomplete. Among under 300,000 clones listed, about 68% were seen once. As concerns this clone: The same CDR3 arises from other DNA sequences in this sample as well.

Sequenced here: CD4+ T cells sorted from blood, sampled at week 0. The chain is built from TRBV29-1 and TRBJ2-7; D is ambiguous. The sequence came from a human donor with alopecia areata. The DNA for the CDR3 is TGCAGCGTTGTTGGGTTCTCATACGAGCAGTACTTC. Protein sequence: CSVVGFSYEQYF.